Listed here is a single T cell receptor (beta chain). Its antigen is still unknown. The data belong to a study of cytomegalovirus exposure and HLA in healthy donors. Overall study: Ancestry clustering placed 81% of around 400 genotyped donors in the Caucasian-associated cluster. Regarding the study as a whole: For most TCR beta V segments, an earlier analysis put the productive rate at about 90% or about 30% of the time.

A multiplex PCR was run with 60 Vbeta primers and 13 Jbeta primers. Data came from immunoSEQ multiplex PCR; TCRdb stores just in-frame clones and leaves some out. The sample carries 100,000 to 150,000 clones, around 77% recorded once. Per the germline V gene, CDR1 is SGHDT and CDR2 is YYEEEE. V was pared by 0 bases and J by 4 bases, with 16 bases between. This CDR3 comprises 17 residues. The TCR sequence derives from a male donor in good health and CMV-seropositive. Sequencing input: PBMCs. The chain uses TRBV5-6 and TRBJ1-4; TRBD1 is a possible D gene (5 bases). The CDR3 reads CASSLVGVGDSNEKLFF. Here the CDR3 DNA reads TGTGCCAGCAGCTTGGTTGGTGTGGGCGACAGTAATGAAAAACTGTTTTTT.